These T cell receptor beta chains were read from a single sample in a study of cytomegalovirus exposure and HLA in healthy donors. TCRdb's table, derived via immunoSEQ multiplex PCR, lists solely in-frame clones and lacks some. This sample has around 100,000 clones, with approximately 84% found just once. The sequenced material came from PBMCs. These receptor sequences come from a young man in good health and CMV-seronegative. Each CDR3 is given with its conserved first and last residue. The D gene is left open where the match is weak. A row's size may be missing; if present it is once, few, many or a size class.

TRBD2	TRBV5-4	TRBJ2-7	.	CASSLELAASYEQYF	TGTGCCAGCAGCTTGGAACTAGCGGCCTCCTACGAGCAGTACTTC
.	TRBV29-1	TRBJ1-2	.	CSAAAGFYGYTF	TGCAGCGCCGCAGCAGGGTTCTATGGCTACACCTTC
.	TRBV30	TRBJ2-1	.	CAWSTSDYNEQFF	TGTGCCTGGTCTACTTCCGACTACAATGAGCAGTTCTTC
.	TRBV10-3	TRBJ2-7	.	CAISDPGTQAYEQYF	TGTGCCATCAGTGACCCAGGGACTCAGGCGTACGAGCAGTACTTC
.	TRBV6-5	TRBJ1-4	.	CASSRTATNEKLFF	TGTGCCAGCAGCCGGACAGCAACTAATGAAAAACTGTTTTTT
.	TRBV4-3	TRBJ2-1	.	CASSQGRGRAEEQFF	TGCGCCAGCAGCCAGGGTAGGGGGAGGGCCGAGGAGCAGTTCTTC
.	TRBV4-1	TRBJ1-1	.	CASSQDIDSEAFF	TGCGCCAGCAGCCAAGATATAGACAGTGAAGCTTTCTTT
.	TRBV5-4	TRBJ1-1	few	CASNKVTGVNTEAFF	TGTGCCAGCAACAAAGTGACGGGGGTTAACACTGAAGCTTTCTTT
.	TRBV4-1	TRBJ1-5	.	CASSQVHIGEQPQHF	TGCGCCAGCAGCCAAGTACACATCGGAGAGCAGCCCCAGCATTTT
TRBD1	TRBV6-1	TRBJ1-4	.	CASSEIGQGFEKLFF	TGTGCCAGCAGTGAAATAGGACAGGGTTTTGAAAAACTGTTTTTT
TRBD1	TRBV6-1	TRBJ2-7	.	CASRGTAEGTYEQYF	TGTGCCAGCAGAGGGACAGCCGAAGGTACCTACGAGCAGTACTTC